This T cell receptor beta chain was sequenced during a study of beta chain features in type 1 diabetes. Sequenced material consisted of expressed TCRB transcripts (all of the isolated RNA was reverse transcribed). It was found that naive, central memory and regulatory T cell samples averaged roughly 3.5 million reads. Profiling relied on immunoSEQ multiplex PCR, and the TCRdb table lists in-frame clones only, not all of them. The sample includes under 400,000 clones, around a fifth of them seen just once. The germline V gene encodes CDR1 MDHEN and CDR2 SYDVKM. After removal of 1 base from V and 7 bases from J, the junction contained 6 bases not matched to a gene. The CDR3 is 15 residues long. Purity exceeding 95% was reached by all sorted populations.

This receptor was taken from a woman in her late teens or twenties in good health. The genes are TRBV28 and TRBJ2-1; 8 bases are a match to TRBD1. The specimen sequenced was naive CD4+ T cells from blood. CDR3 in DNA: TGTGCCAGCAGTTTATTGACAGGGGAAAGAAATGAGCAGTTCTTC. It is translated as CASSLLTGERNEQFF. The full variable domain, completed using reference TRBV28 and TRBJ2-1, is DVKVTQSSRYLVKRTGEKVFLECVQDMDHENMFWYRQDPGLGLRLIYFSYDVKMKEKGDIPEGYSVSREKKERFSLILESASTNQTSMYLCASSLLTGERNEQFFGPGTRLTVL.